The 17 T cell receptor beta chains below were found in one sample sequenced in a study of blood T cells in healthy people across ages (dated by TCRdb to the mid-2010s). Library preparation was by 5' RACE. Data came from an Illumina HiSeq 2500. A second about 7 to 12 cycle PCR used a sample-barcoded 5' primer and a J-beta primer mix. TCRdb applied fastp at Q25 and MiXCR to the public reads, then kept only in-frame beta chains. Every entry covers one CDR3 protein and lists the most common genes and DNA from its rows. The sample table shows about 1,500,000 distinct CDR3 sequences, and approximately 30% are seen once. 7.7% of the sample belongs to the ten largest clones. Sequencing was carried out using blood. These receptors were taken from a woman in her thirties in good health.

This clonotype appeared a few times. The CDR3 DNA follows: TGTGCCAGCAGCCCCATGGAGGGCAATCAGCCCCAGCATTTT. It yields the protein CASSPMEGNQPQHF. The chain is built from TRBV28 and TRBJ1-5; the D is unclear. CDR1 and CDR2 from the germline V gene are MDHEN and SYDVKM. The V gene lost 6 bases and the J gene lost 2 bases, with 11 bases spanning the gap. The CDR3 is 14 amino acids.

A word on this clonotype: One base away lies a much larger clone, so this may be a sequencing read error. The chain uses TRBV29-1 and TRBJ2-1, with D possibly being TRBD2 (7 bases). V gave up 8 bases and J gave up 5 bases, with 16 bases separating them. The germline CDR1 and CDR2 sequences are SQVTM and ANQGSEA. The CDR3 spans 13 residues. CDR3 nucleotides: TGCAGCACTGGCGGGGGCCTCCACAATGAGCAGTTCTTC. This sequence encodes CSTGGGLHNEQFF.

Only a few counts were recorded for this clonotype. The gene calls are TRBV5-5 and TRBJ2-3, with a possible D match to TRBD1 (6 bases). This CDR3 has 14 residues. The V end was cut by 2 bases, the J end by 8 bases, with 15 bases between. Germline V gene lookup returns CDR1 SGHKS and CDR2 YYEKEE (reference sequence). Here the CDR3 DNA reads TGTGCCAGCAGCTTAACCCCCCTACAGGGTACGCAGTATTTT. It encodes CASSLTPLQGTQYF.

This clonotype was counted a few times. The chain combines TRBV15 with TRBJ2-7; no firm D call. The ends were cut back, 5 bases at V and 5 bases at J, with 7 bases in the middle. Germline CDR1 LNHNV, CDR2 YYDKDF (reference sequence). The CDR3 has 11 residues. The CDR3 DNA is TGTGCCACCAGCGCGCTTAACGAGCAGTACTTC. Translation gives CATSALNEQYF.

The rearrangement joins TRBV7-2 to TRBJ1-6, with D tentatively TRBD1 (6 bases). Germline CDR1 reads SGHTA; CDR2 reads FQGNSA. This CDR3 has 13 amino acids. V lost 6 bases to trimming and J lost 18 bases, with 21 bases between them. The CDR3 here is CASSLQGLGTSHF. Written as DNA, the CDR3 is TGTGCCAGCAGTCTACAGGGATTAGGGACCTCCCACTTT.

The CDR3 DNA is TGTGCCACCAGTGAATTCGACAGGGTCCAAGAGACCCAGTACTTC. Encoded protein: CATSEFDRVQETQYF. The genes are TRBV24-1 and TRBJ2-5; 7 nucleotides align to TRBD1. J was trimmed by 1 base and V by 4 bases; bases with no gene match: 5. The CDR3 totals 15 residues. The V gene's germline CDR1 is KGHDR and CDR2 SFDVKD.

The genes are TRBV5-1 and TRBJ1-4, with a weak D call TRBD1 (6 bases). CDR1 and CDR2 (germline): SGHRS, YFSETQ. V gave up 3 bases and J gave up 9 bases, with 18 bases separating them. The CDR3 contains 15 residues. CDR3 sequence reads: CASSSGGGLLQKLFF. CDR3 sequence (DNA): TGCGCCAGCAGCTCCGGAGGGGGACTTTTGCAAAAACTGTTTTTT.

This clonotype was recorded once. This chain joins TRBV7-9 and TRBJ2-3; 13 positions agree with TRBD2. Germline CDR1 is SEHNR and CDR2 is FQNEAQ (reference sequence). CDR3 size: 19 residues. V trimming: 5 bases; J trimming: 3 bases; junction bases outside the gene matches: 14. The CDR3 nucleotides are TGTGCCAGCAGCACTATCGGGACTAGCGGGACGGTTGGAACAGATACGCAGTATTTT. Translating gives CASSTIGTSGTVGTDTQYF.

The chain joins TRBV12-3 or TRBV12-4 to TRBJ2-1; 9 positions match TRBD1. The CDR3 is made up of 15 amino acids. V was clipped by 0 bases and J by 8 bases; unmatched bases: 5. CDR3 nucleotides: TGTGCCAGCAGTTTAGCGGACAGGGGTGGCGATGAGCAGTTCTTC. Translated, it gives CASSLADRGGDEQFF.

There are many counts of this clonotype. V and J are TRBV7-2 and TRBJ2-1; a possible D gene is TRBD2 (6 bases). Between the trimmed V and J ends, which lost 6 bases and 0 bases, there was a span of 12 bases. Germline CDR1 and CDR2: SGHTA and FQGNSA. The CDR3 is made up of 15 amino acids. The CDR3 spells CASSLAISSYNEQFF. CDR3 in DNA: TGTGCCAGCAGTCTAGCGATAAGCTCCTACAATGAGCAGTTCTTC.

The table lists this clonotype with a few counts. J is TRBJ2-7 and V is TRBV7-9; the D is unclear. CDR3 size: 13 residues. V dropped 5 bases and J dropped 1 base, with 9 bases sitting between them. Germline V gene lookup returns CDR1 SEHNR and CDR2 FQNEAQ (reference sequence). CDR3 DNA sequence: TGTGCCAGCAGCCACCCGGCTTCCTACGAGCAGTACTTC. It translates to CASSHPASYEQYF.

The chain recombines TRBV12-3 or TRBV12-4 with TRBJ1-5; TRBD1 is a possible D gene (5 bases). CDR3 length equals 13 residues. V dropped 6 bases and J dropped 3 bases, with 9 bases sitting between them. CDR3 bases: TGTGCCAGCAGAGACAGCGTCAATCAGCCCCAGCATTTT. Translated: CASRDSVNQPQHF.

This clonotype was recorded a few times. The V call is TRBV6-5, the J call TRBJ2-4; 9 nucleotides match TRBD2. CDR1 and CDR2 from the germline V gene are MNHEY and SVGAGI. Unmatched junction bases numbered 0, after V lost 6 bases and J lost 6 bases. The CDR3 has 12 amino acids. The CDR3 reads CASRAGGNIQYF. The CDR3 DNA follows: TGTGCCAGCAGAGCGGGGGGAAACATTCAGTACTTC.

The chain joins TRBV7-2 to TRBJ2-3; 7 nucleotides line up with TRBD2. This CDR3 comprises 15 residues. J lost 4 bases, V lost 5 bases, and 9 bases had no gene match. Germline loops: CDR1 SGHTA, CDR2 FQGNSA. CDR3 coding DNA: TGTGCCAGCAGCCCGAGGGAGGGGTTGGCAGATACGCAGTATTTT. Its protein is CASSPREGLADTQYF.

This clonotype came up once. The rearrangement uses TRBV25-1 and TRBJ2-1; D tentatively fits TRBD1 or TRBD2 (5 bases each). CDR1 is MGHDK, CDR2 SYGVNS, per germline. V lost 6 bases to trimming and J lost 7 bases, with 16 bases between them. There are 14 residues in the CDR3. CDR3 nucleotide sequence: TGTGCCAGCAGGGAACACGGGGACGGGAATGAGCAGTTCTTC. As protein: CASREHGDGNEQFF.

Points on this clonotype: The junction shows a germline mismatch at one end, possibly a read error. The gene calls are TRBV7-2 and TRBJ1-2; D call uncertain. Germline V lookup: CDR1 SGHTA, CDR2 FQGNSA. This CDR3 is built from 15 residues. The CDR3 reads CASSLGSLGSEGYTF. CDR3 DNA sequence: TGTGCCAGCAGCTTAGGGAGTCTGGGGTCCGAGGGCTACACTTTC.

This clonotype was seen many times. V and J are TRBV7-9 and TRBJ2-7; D not certain. Trimming took off 1 base at V and 6 bases at J, with 13 bases between the two ends. Germline V gene data show CDR1 as SEHNR and CDR2 as FQNEAQ (reference sequence). The CDR3 length is 14 residues. This CDR3 reads CASSLGAGYSEQYF. The CDR3 nucleotides read TGTGCCAGCAGCTTAGGGGCCGGTTATAGCGAGCAGTACTTC.